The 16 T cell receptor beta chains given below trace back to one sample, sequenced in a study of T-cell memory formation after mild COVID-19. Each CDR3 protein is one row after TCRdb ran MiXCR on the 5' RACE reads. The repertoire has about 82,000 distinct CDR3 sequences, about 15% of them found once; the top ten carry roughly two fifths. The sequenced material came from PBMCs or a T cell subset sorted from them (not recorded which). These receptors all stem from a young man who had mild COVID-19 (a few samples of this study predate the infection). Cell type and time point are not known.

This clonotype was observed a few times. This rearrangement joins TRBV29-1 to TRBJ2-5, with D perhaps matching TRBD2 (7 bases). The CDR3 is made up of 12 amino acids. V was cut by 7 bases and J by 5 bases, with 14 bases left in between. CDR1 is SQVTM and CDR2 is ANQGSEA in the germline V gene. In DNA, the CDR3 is TGCAGCGCCGGGAAGGGGGGGGAGACCCAGTACTTC. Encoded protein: CSAGKGGETQYF.

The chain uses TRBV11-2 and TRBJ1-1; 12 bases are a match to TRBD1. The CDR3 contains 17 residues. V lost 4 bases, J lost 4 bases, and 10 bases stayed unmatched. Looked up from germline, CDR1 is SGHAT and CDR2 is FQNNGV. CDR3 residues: CASSSTPGQGAITEAFF. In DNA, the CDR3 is TGTGCCAGCAGCTCAACACCGGGACAGGGGGCCATCACTGAAGCTTTCTTT.

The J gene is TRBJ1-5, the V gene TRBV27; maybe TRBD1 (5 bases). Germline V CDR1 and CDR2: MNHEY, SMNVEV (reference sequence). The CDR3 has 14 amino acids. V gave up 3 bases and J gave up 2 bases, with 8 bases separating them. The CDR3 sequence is CASSFRGGNQPQHF. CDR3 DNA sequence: TGTGCCAGCAGTTTTCGGGGGGGCAATCAGCCCCAGCATTTT.

The CDR3 here is CASTGEGAGELFF. The CDR3 bases are TGTGCCAGCACAGGGGAAGGAGCCGGGGAGCTGTTTTTT. The gene calls are TRBV9 and TRBJ2-2; perhaps TRBD1 as D (6 bases). V lost 6 bases to trimming and J lost 6 bases, with 12 bases between them. Germline-derived CDR1 and CDR2 are SGDLS and YYNGEE. The CDR3 covers 13 residues.

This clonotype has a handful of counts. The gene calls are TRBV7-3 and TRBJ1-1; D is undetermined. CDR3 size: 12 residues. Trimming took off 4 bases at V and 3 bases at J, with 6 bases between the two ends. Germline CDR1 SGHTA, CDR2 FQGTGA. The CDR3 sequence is CASSYGDTEAFF. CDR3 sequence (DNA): TGTGCCAGCAGCTATGGGGACACTGAAGCTTTCTTT.

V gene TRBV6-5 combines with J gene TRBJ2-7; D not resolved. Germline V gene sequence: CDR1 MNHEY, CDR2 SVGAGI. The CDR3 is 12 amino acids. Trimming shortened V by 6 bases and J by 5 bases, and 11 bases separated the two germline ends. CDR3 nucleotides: TGTGCCAGCAGCCCTGACTCGGACGAGCAGTACTTC. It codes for CASSPDSDEQYF.

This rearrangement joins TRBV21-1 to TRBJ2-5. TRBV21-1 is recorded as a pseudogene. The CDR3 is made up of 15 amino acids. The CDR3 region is CASSKGGTVQETQYF. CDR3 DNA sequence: TGTGCCAGCAGCAAAGGAGGTACAGTCCAAGAGACCCAGTACTTC.

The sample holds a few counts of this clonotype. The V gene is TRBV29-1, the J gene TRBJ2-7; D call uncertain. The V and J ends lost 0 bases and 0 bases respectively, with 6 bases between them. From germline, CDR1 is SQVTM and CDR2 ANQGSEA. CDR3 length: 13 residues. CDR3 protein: CSVEEGDSYEQYF. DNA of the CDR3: TGCAGCGTTGAAGAGGGCGACTCCTACGAGCAGTACTTC.

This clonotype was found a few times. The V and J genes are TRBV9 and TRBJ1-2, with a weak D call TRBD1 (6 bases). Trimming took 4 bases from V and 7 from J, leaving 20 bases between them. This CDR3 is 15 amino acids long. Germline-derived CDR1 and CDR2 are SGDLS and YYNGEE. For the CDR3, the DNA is TGTGCCAGCAGCACTGGGGGCAGGGGCCTGGCTGGCTACACCTTC. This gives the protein CASSTGGRGLAGYTF.

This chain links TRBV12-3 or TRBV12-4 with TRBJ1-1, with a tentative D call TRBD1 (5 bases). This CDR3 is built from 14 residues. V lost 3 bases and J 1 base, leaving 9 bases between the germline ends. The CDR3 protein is CASSFGTGNTEAFF. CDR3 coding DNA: TGTGCCAGCAGTTTCGGAACAGGGAACACTGAAGCTTTCTTT.

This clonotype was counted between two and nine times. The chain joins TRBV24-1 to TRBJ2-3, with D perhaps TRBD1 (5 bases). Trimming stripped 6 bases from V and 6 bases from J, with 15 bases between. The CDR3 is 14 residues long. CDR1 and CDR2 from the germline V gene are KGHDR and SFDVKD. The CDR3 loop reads CATSPLVGADTQYF. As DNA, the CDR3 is TGTGCCACCAGTCCTCTGGTAGGGGCGGATACGCAGTATTTT.

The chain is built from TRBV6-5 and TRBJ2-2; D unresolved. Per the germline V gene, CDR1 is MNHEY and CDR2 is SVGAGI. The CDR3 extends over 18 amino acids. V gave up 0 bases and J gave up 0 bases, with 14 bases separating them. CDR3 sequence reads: CASSYSPRLEANTGELFF. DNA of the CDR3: TGTGCCAGCAGTTACTCGCCAAGGCTCGAGGCGAACACCGGGGAGCTGTTTTTT.

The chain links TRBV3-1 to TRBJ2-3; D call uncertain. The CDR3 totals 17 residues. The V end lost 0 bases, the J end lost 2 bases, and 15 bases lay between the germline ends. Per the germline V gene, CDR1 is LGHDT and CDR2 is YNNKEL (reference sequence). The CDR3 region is CASSQEAWGRATDTQYF. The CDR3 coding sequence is TGTGCCAGCAGCCAAGAGGCTTGGGGTCGGGCCACAGATACGCAGTATTTT.

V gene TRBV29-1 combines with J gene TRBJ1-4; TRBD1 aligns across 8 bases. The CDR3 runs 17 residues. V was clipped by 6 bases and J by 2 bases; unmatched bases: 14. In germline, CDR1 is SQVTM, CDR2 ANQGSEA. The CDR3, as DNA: TGCAGCGTGCAACCCTTGACAGGGGAGGGCACTAATGAAAAACTGTTTTTT. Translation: CSVQPLTGEGTNEKLFF.

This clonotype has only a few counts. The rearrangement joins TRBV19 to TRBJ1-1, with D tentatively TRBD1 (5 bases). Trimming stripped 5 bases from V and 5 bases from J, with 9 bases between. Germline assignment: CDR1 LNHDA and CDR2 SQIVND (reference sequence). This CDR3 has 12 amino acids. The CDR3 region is CASSGGATEAFF. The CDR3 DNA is TGTGCCAGTAGTGGCGGGGCTACTGAAGCTTTCTTT.

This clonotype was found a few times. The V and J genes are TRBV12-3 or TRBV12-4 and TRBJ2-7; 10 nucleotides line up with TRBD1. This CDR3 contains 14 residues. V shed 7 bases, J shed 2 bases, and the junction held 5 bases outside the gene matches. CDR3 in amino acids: CASMSGTGAYEQYF. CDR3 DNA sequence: TGTGCCAGCATGTCCGGGACAGGGGCCTACGAGCAGTACTTC.